Listed below are T cell receptor beta chains from one sample, sequenced in a study of blood T cell repertoires in COVID-19. Generated by immunoSEQ multiplex PCR, the TCRdb table keeps only in-frame clones and is missing some. The table lists tens of thousands of clones, about 86% of them singletons, with about 6.5% in the top ten. Material for sequencing was peripheral blood. The receptors here all came from a woman aged 55 to 70 with COVID-19, enrolled during active disease. Both conserved end residues are part of each CDR3. A D gene is named only where the DNA matches it firmly. For some rows the clone size is stated as once, few or many, or as a class when expanded; others skip it.

NA	TRBV4-1	NA	TRBJ1-2	TGCGCCAGCAGCCAGCACTCCGGGAGCTCCTATGGCTACACCTTC	CASSQHSGSSYGYTF
once	TRBV3-1/TRBV3-2	TRBD1	TRBJ1-2	TGTGCCAGCAGCCCCAAGGGACAGGGGAATAACTATGGCTACACCTTC	CASSPKGQGNNYGYTF
NA	TRBV20-1	TRBD1	TRBJ2-7	TGCAGTGCTAGAGATTGGGACAGGCAGTACTTC	CSARDWDRQYF
once	TRBV19	NA	TRBJ2-3	TGTGCCAGTAGTTCCCTAGGCACAGATACGCAGTATTTT	CASSSLGTDTQYF
NA	TRBV28	NA	TRBJ1-6	TGTGCCAGCAGCACCTCGGGGGGATCACCCCTCCACTTT	CASSTSGGSPLHF
NA	TRBV28	NA	TRBJ1-2	TGTGCCAGTTACGGACAGCGCTATGGCTACACCTTC	CASYGQRYGYTF
NA	TRBV5-1	TRBD2	TRBJ2-5	TGCGCCAGCAGCTTGGAGCGGGAGGGGGTGACCCAGTACTTC	CASSLEREGVTQYF
NA	TRBV11-2	TRBD1	TRBJ1-1	TGTGCCAGCAGCTGGGACAGGGGATTAACTGAAGCTTTCTTT	CASSWDRGLTEAFF
NA	TRBV19	NA	TRBJ2-3	TGTGCCAGTAGTATATCCGAGCGCCTCACAGATACGCAGTATTTT	CASSISERLTDTQYF
NA	TRBV27	NA	TRBJ1-2	TGTGCCAGCAGGGCGGCCTTCTCGCCGAACTATGGCTACACCTTC	CASRAAFSPNYGYTF
NA	TRBV19	NA	TRBJ2-1	TGTGCCAGTAGCCCGGAGGTCTACAAGGGGCAGTTCTTC	CASSPEVYKGQFF
NA	TRBV11-2	NA	TRBJ1-1	TGTGCCAGCAGCTTAATAAACACTGAAGCTTTCTTT	CASSLINTEAFF
once	TRBV28	NA	TRBJ1-6	TGTGCCAGCAGTTTGATTGCGGCCACTAATTCACCCCTCCACTTT	CASSLIAATNSPLHF
NA	TRBV19	TRBD1	TRBJ1-6	TGTGCCAGTACCAATTTCTACAGGGGTAATTCACCCCTCCACTTT	CASTNFYRGNSPLHF
few	TRBV6-2/TRBV6-3	TRBD1	TRBJ1-2	TGTGCCAGCAGTTACCGGGGACAGGGGTTATCTAACTATGGCTACACCTTC	CASSYRGQGLSNYGYTF
NA	TRBV30	TRBD1	TRBJ1-1	TGTGCCTGGAGCCCGGGACAGCCGAACACTGAAGCTTTCTTT	CAWSPGQPNTEAFF
NA	TRBV5-1	TRBD1	TRBJ1-1	TGCGCCAGCAGCTGGACAGGGGACGCTGAAGCTTTCTTT	CASSWTGDAEAFF
NA	TRBV5-1	TRBD1	TRBJ2-1	TGCGCCAGCAGCTTATCCGGGACAGGGTGGAATGAGCAGTTCTTC	CASSLSGTGWNEQFF
NA	TRBV30	TRBD1	TRBJ2-2	TGTGCCTGGAGTGTTTCGACAGGGGCGAACACCGGGGAGCTGTTTTTT	CAWSVSTGANTGELFF
NA	TRBV14	NA	TRBJ2-1	TGTGCCAGCAGCTACCGAGGCAAGCAGTTCTTC	CASSYRGKQFF
few	TRBV6-5	NA	TRBJ1-5	TGTGCCAGCAGTTACTCGTTCGGGTACAATCAGCCCCAGCATTTT	CASSYSFGYNQPQHF
NA	TRBV11-2	NA	TRBJ2-7	TGTGCCAGCAGCCGCTCCTACGAGCAGTACTTC	CASSRSYEQYF
NA	TRBV10-3	NA	TRBJ1-2	TGTGCCATCAGTGATGTCTTTACGGGACAAAGCTATGGCTACACCTTC	CAISDVFTGQSYGYTF
NA	TRBV9	TRBD1	TRBJ1-3	TGTGCCAGCAGCGTAGAGTTAAGGCAGGGGGGCCTCTCTGGAAACACCATATATTTT	CASSVELRQGGLSGNTIYF
NA	TRBV28	TRBD1	TRBJ1-2	TGTGCCAGCAGATATAGGTATAGGGGGCGCTTATATGGCTACACCTTC	CASRYRYRGRLYGYTF
NA	TRBV2	NA	TRBJ2-3	TGTGCCAGCAGTCGGCTAGCCCAGATCATCACAGATACGCAGTATTTT	CASSRLAQIITDTQYF
NA	TRBV15	NA	TRBJ1-2	TGTGCCACCAGCAGGGGAGGGGGTGTAGGCTATGGCTACACCTTC	CATSRGGGVGYGYTF
NA	TRBV7-3	TRBD2	TRBJ2-1	TGTGCCAGCAGCTTAAATCCGGGACTAGAGCCTCTAGTCTTC	CASSLNPGLEPLVF
NA	TRBV29-1	NA	TRBJ1-2	TGCAGCGTTCAGGGGAGTAGGTATGGCTACACCTTC	CSVQGSRYGYTF
NA	TRBV7-8	NA	TRBJ1-6	TGTGCCAGCAGCTTGCAGGGTTTTGATTCACCCCTCCACTTT	CASSLQGFDSPLHF
NA	TRBV2	NA	TRBJ2-7	TGTGCCGCCAGCATGGGAGGTCCGTCTCGAGAGCAGTACTTC	CAASMGGPSREQYF
NA	TRBV6-5	TRBD1	TRBJ1-5	TGTGCCAGCAGACTAGGGACAGTGAATCAGCCCCAGCATTTT	CASRLGTVNQPQHF
NA	TRBV19	NA	TRBJ1-5	TGTGCCAGTAGTAGTCGGGAGGGGAGGTCGGGTCAGCCCCAGCATTTT	CASSSREGRSGQPQHF
few	TRBV24-1	NA	TRBJ2-2	TGTGCCACCAGTGACCCGGGTCCTACCGGGGAGCTGTTTTTT	CATSDPGPTGELFF
NA	TRBV6-5	NA	TRBJ1-5	TGTGCCACGGCGGCCCGTATGGGTCAGCCCCAGCATTTT	CATAARMGQPQHF
NA	TRBV18	NA	TRBJ1-2	TGTGCCAGCTCACTAAACCGACAGTATCATGGCTACACCTTC	CASSLNRQYHGYTF
NA	TRBV4-1	NA	TRBJ1-2	TGCGCCAGCAGCCAAGACAGGGTTGTGGGCTACACCTTC	CASSQDRVVGYTF
NA	TRBV11-2	TRBD2	TRBJ2-1	TGTGCCAGCAGCTTGGGAAGACTAGCGGGAGTCGGCAATGAGCAGTTCTTC	CASSLGRLAGVGNEQFF
NA	TRBV29-1	TRBD2	TRBJ2-1	TGCAGCGTTGAAGCACTAGCGGGAGGGTTACAGTTCTTC	CSVEALAGGLQFF
NA	TRBV19	TRBD1	TRBJ1-1	TGTGCCAGTAGGAGGACAGGTACTCGGGGAGCTTTCTTT	CASRRTGTRGAFF
NA	TRBV7-8	TRBD1	TRBJ1-1	TGTGCCAGCAGCGGTTGGGGACAGTCACCTGAAGCTTTCTTT	CASSGWGQSPEAFF
NA	TRBV3-1/TRBV3-2	NA	TRBJ1-2	TGTGCCAGCAGCCAAGCCCCCGGGGGTGGCTTCTATGGCTACACCTTC	CASSQAPGGGFYGYTF
NA	TRBV7-9	TRBD1	TRBJ1-2	TGTGCCAGCAGCTTAGCAACGGGACAGTCGACTGGCTACACCTTC	CASSLATGQSTGYTF
NA	TRBV9	NA	TRBJ1-3	TGTGCCAGCAGCGTAGGGGTTCCCACTAGATTGTCTGGAAACACCATATATTTT	CASSVGVPTRLSGNTIYF
NA	TRBV19	NA	TRBJ1-5	TGTGCCACCCTCGCGTTAGGGGGAAGCAATCAGCCCCAGCATTTT	CATLALGGSNQPQHF
NA	TRBV10-3	NA	TRBJ2-7	TGTGCCATCAGTGGAGAACAGCTCAACCCCTACGAGCAGTACTTC	CAISGEQLNPYEQYF
NA	TRBV28	NA	TRBJ1-1	TGTGCCAGCCCAGGGGTTAGCGATCGAGGGTCTGAAGCTTTCTTT	CASPGVSDRGSEAFF
NA	TRBV28	TRBD1	TRBJ1-5	TGTGCCAGCATCGGACAGGGTTGGCAGCCCCAGCATTTT	CASIGQGWQPQHF
NA	TRBV30	NA	TRBJ1-1	TGTGCCTGGAGTCCGGACAGGAACACTGAAGCTTTCTTT	CAWSPDRNTEAFF
NA	TRBV7-9	TRBD1	TRBJ2-1	TGTGCCAGCAGCTCCGCCGGGACAGGGAGGATCGAGCAGTTCTTC	CASSSAGTGRIEQFF
NA	TRBV3-1/TRBV3-2	NA	TRBJ1-6	TGTGCCAGCAGCCAAGGAACTATATCACCCCTCCACTTT	CASSQGTISPLHF
NA	TRBV4-2	NA	TRBJ2-5	TGTGCCAGCAGCCGGAAGGTAGGGGCCGAAGAGACCCAGTACTTC	CASSRKVGAEETQYF
NA	TRBV28	NA	TRBJ1-5	TGTGCCAGCAGTTTAACAGGCAATAGCAATCAGCCCCAGCATTTT	CASSLTGNSNQPQHF
NA	TRBV28	NA	TRBJ2-7	TGTGCCAGCAGTTTAGGTCCGGGTTTCTCCTACGAGCAGTACTTC	CASSLGPGFSYEQYF
NA	TRBV14	NA	TRBJ1-1	TGTGCCAGCAGCTTAGGCCTCGGACAAAACACTGAAGCTTTCTTT	CASSLGLGQNTEAFF